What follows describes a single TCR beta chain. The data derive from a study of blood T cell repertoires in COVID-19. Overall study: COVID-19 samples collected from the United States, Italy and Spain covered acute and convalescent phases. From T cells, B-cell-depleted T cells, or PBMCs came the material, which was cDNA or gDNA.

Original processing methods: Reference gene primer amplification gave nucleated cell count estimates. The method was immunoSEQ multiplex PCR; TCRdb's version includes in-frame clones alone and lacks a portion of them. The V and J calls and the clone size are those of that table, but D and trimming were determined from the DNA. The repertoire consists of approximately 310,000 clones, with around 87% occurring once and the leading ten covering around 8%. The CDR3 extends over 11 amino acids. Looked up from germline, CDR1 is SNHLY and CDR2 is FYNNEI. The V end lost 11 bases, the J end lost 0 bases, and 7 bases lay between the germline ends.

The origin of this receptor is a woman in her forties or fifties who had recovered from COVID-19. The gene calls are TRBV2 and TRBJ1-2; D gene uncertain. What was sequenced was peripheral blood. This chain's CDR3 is CAAAANYGYTF. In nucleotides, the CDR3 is TGTGCCGCGGCCGCTAACTATGGCTACACCTTC.